The next 15 T cell receptor beta chains were all read from a single sample in a study of OX40 agonist ivuxolimab in advanced cancers. Clones were read by immunoSEQ multiplex PCR, and TCRdb kept only the in-frame ones, dropping some. The table includes roughly 72,000 clones, 90% to 95% detected once. The material sequenced was CD4+ or CD8+ T cells sorted from blood, taken in a trial of the OX40 agonist ivuxolimab. These receptors were collected from an adult with an advanced solid tumor such as melanoma, head and neck, liver or kidney cancer.

J is TRBJ2-2 and V is TRBV4-1; the D gene is possibly TRBD1 (5 bases). The V and J ends lost 2 bases and 8 bases respectively, with 18 bases between them. CDR1 is MGHRA, CDR2 YSYEKL, per germline. The CDR3 has 16 amino acids. The CDR3 region has the DNA TGCGCCAGCAGCCAATCCCCCGGCAGGGCCGAGGGGGAGCTGTTTTTT. As protein: CASSQSPGRAEGELFF.

This chain connects TRBV30 to TRBJ1-2; TRBD1 aligns across 7 bases. The J segment lost 4 bases and the V segment lost 0 bases, leaving 11 bases of the junction unmatched. The CDR3 is 16 residues long. Germline loops: CDR1 GTSNPN, CDR2 SVGIG (reference sequence). The CDR3 coding sequence is TGTGCCTGGAGTGTACGTCGACAGGGAATCGGCTATGGCTACACCTTC. This encodes CAWSVRRQGIGYGYTF. The full variable domain, completed using reference TRBV30 and TRBJ1-2, is SQTIHQWPATLVQPVGSPLSLECTVEGTSNPNLYWYRQAAGRGLQLLFYSVGIGQISSEVPQNLSASRPQDRQFILSSKKLLLSDSGFYLCAWSVRRQGIGYGYTFGSGTRLTVV.

The chain couples TRBV9 to TRBJ2-5, with a tentative D call TRBD1 (5 bases). The germline V gene encodes CDR1 SGDLS and CDR2 YYNGEE. V shed 0 bases and J shed 4 bases, with 13 bases lying between them. This CDR3 has 15 residues. This CDR3 reads CASSVANGRGETQYF. DNA for the CDR3: TGTGCCAGCAGCGTAGCTAACGGAAGGGGAGAGACCCAGTACTTC.

This chain links TRBV18 with TRBJ1-4; possible D gene TRBD1, 5 bases. Germline V CDR1 and CDR2: KGHSH, LQKENI. The CDR3 sequence is 14 residues long. The V end was cut by 3 bases, the J end by 6 bases, with 11 bases between. The CDR3 sequence is CASSPAGGDEKLFF. DNA for the CDR3: TGTGCCAGCTCACCGGCGGGAGGGGATGAAAAACTGTTTTTT.

J is TRBJ2-1 and V is TRBV29-1, with TRBD2 matching over 10 bases. CDR1 and CDR2 from the germline V gene are SQVTM and ANQGSEA. With V trimmed by 7 bases and J by 1 base, 4 bases remained unmatched. The CDR3 extends over 14 amino acids. This chain's CDR3 is CSGEAGGSYNEQFF. The CDR3 DNA follows: TGCAGCGGCGAAGCGGGAGGGTCCTACAATGAGCAGTTCTTC.

This chain connects TRBV13 to TRBJ2-4; D gene uncertain. Per germline, CDR1 PRHDT and CDR2 FYEKMQ (reference sequence). V was clipped by 10 bases and J by 0 bases, with 13 bases between them. There are 14 residues in the CDR3. The CDR3 loop is CATDPPLAKNIQYF. The CDR3 region has the DNA TGTGCCACCGACCCTCCCCTAGCCAAAAACATTCAGTACTTC.

This chain uses TRBV4-3 with TRBJ2-1, with 10 bases identical to TRBD1. With V trimmed by 4 bases and J by 7 bases, 7 bases remained unmatched. Germline lookup yields CDR1 LGHNA and CDR2 YSLEER. This CDR3 is built from 15 residues. CDR3 nucleotide sequence: TGCGCCAGCAGCCTTGGGACAGGGGTGGGAAATGAGCAGTTCTTC. Its translation is CASSLGTGVGNEQFF.

The chain has TRBV7-9 and TRBJ1-4, with TRBD1 matching over 8 bases. CDR3 size: 14 residues. The germline CDR1 and CDR2 sequences are SEHNR and FQNEAQ (reference sequence). V lost 6 bases, J lost 6 bases, and 6 bases stayed unmatched. CDR3 region: CASRPGGYDEKLFF. CDR3 nucleotide sequence: TGTGCCAGCAGACCAGGGGGCTATGATGAAAAACTGTTTTTT.

This sequence joins TRBV28 and TRBJ1-3; the match to TRBD1 covers 8 bases. This CDR3 region has 13 residues. Per the germline V gene, CDR1 is MDHEN and CDR2 is SYDVKM. The ends lost 7 bases at V and 7 bases at J; junction bases unmatched: 6. The CDR3 coding sequence is TGTGCCAGCACGAGGACAGGGTCGAACACCATATATTTT. Protein product: CASTRTGSNTIYF.

This chain connects TRBV28 to TRBJ2-7; D not resolved. Germline values: CDR1 MDHEN, CDR2 SYDVKM. The germline V and J ends were trimmed by 3 bases and 3 bases, with 15 bases remaining between them. CDR3 length equals 15 residues. The CDR3 nucleotides are TGTGCCAGCAGTTTTGATACGGTGGGCAGCTACGAGCAGTACTTC. Residues: CASSFDTVGSYEQYF.

The gene calls are TRBV7-3 and TRBJ2-3; D possibly matches TRBD1 or TRBD2 (5 bases each). Germline CDR1 SGHTA, CDR2 FQGTGA. The ends were cut back, 3 bases at V and 0 bases at J, with 10 bases in the middle. This CDR3 has 15 amino acids. DNA for the CDR3: TGTGCCAGCAGCTTGGGACCCCGTAGCACAGATACGCAGTATTTT. Translation: CASSLGPRSTDTQYF.

The chain combines TRBV28 with TRBJ2-7; 7 nucleotides match TRBD1. J was trimmed by 0 bases and V by 7 bases; bases with no gene match: 15. CDR3 length equals 17 residues. In germline, CDR1 is MDHEN, CDR2 SYDVKM. CDR3 residues: CASTPGARGRFSYEQYF. The CDR3 DNA is TGTGCCAGCACCCCCGGGGCTAGGGGGCGTTTCTCCTACGAGCAGTACTTC.

In DNA, the CDR3 is TGCGCCAGCAGCCAAGTCACGGACGAGCAGTTCTTC. Residues: CASSQVTDEQFF. The chain joins TRBV4-1 to TRBJ2-1; D uncertain. The CDR3 has 12 amino acids. The germline V gene has CDR1 MGHRA and CDR2 YSYEKL. V lost 1 base and J 10 bases, leaving 8 bases between the germline ends.

This clone was seen just once. This chain links TRBV5-4 with TRBJ1-5, with D unclear. This CDR3 is 15 amino acids long. V shed 0 bases and J shed 0 bases, with 7 bases lying between them. In germline, CDR1 is SGHNT, CDR2 YYREEE (reference sequence). The CDR3 coding sequence is TGTGCCAGCAGCTTGGCTGGGGATAGCAATCAGCCCCAGCATTTT. It is translated as CASSLAGDSNQPQHF.

V gene TRBV2 combines with J gene TRBJ1-5; TRBD1 is a possible D gene (5 bases). Trimming removed 8 bases from V and 3 bases from J, with 20 bases in between. The CDR3 is made up of 16 amino acids. Germline V lookup: CDR1 SNHLY, CDR2 FYNNEI. The CDR3 is CASARGREGNNQPQHF. CDR3 DNA: TGTGCCAGCGCCCGGGGCAGGGAAGGGAACAATCAGCCCCAGCATTTT.